This TCR beta chain was sequenced during a study of radiation and T cells in renal cell carcinoma. Looking at the study overall: Nephrectomy followed 15 Gy stereotactic body radiation by 4 weeks. Broader study findings: In blood, top tumor clones expanded by 2 weeks, shrinking by 4.

Stated time point: blood 2 weeks post-SBRT. Specified treatment: 15 Gy SBRT to primary tumor, nephrectomy 4 weeks later. Radiation-treated patients gave blood at baseline, week 2 and week 4. V was pared by 5 bases and J by 5 bases, with 9 bases between. CDR3 size: 11 residues. Germline CDR1 reads DFQATT; CDR2 reads SNEGSKA (reference sequence). Comments on this clone: What it binds is not known.

TCRdb's copy holds only in-frame clones and misses some; the assay was immunoSEQ multiplex PCR. This table has about 47,000 clones, roughly 78% appearing once. The rearrangement joins TRBV20-1 to TRBJ2-5; no definite D call. The sequence was collected from a woman aged 70-85 years with renal cell carcinoma. Source: blood, taken from a patient whose treatment included radiotherapy and nephrectomy. CDR3 sequence reads: CSAPISETQYF. The CDR3 DNA reads TGCAGTGCTCCGATCTCGGAGACCCAGTACTTC.